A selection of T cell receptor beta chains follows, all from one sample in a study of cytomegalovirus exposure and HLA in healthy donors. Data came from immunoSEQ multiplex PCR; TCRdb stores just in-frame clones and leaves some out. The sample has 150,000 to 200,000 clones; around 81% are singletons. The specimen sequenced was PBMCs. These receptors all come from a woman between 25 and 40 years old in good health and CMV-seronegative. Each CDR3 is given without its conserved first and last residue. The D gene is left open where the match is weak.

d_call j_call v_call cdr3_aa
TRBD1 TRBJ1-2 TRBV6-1 ASSEIPQGVRGYT
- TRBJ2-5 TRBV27 ASSPGWGETQY
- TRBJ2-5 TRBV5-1 ASRRGSEHGTQY
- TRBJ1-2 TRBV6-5 ASRLQGVGYGYT
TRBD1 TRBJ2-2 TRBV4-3 ASTPNEGASGELF
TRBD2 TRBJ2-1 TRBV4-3 ASSRGLAGEFEQF
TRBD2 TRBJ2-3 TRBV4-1 ASSPGTSGSTDTQY
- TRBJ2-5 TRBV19 ASSSPQETQY
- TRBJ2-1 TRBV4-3 ASSQDGLALYNEQF
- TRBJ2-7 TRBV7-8 ASSFKSEREQY
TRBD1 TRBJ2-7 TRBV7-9 ASSRDRGISYEQY
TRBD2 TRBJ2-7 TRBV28 ASGRLAGGREQY
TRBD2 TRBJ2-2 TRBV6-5 ASTPGGDTGELF
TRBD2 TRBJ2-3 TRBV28 ATASGKSTDTQY
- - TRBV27 ASSFGGSRYEQY
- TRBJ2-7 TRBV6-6 ASSYSGGLPYEQY
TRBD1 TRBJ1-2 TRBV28 ASSFGDRPIT
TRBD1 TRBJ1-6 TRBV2 ASSDEIPGQGAFSYNSPLH
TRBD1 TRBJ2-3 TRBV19 ASRPSDTQGRADTQY
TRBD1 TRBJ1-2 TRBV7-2 ASSWTGRGVNYGYT
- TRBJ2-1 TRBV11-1 ASSLGTRAVLDEQF
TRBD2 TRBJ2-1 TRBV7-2 ASSYGGAGDNEQF
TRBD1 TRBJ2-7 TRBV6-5 ASSYAGTDLLRQY
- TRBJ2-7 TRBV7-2 ASSLQGYEQY
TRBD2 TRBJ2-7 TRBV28 ASSFDPSGGDSYEQY
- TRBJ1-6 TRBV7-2 ASSLGSRDNSPLH
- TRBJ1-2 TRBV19 ASSTDVAGDGYT
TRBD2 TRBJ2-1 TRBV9 ASSVEVSGRWGEQF
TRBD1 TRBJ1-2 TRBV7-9 ASSPRTGTNYGYT
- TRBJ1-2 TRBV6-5 ASSYGVRHNYGYT
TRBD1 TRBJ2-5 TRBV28 ASSLPQGQQETQY
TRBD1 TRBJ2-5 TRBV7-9 ASSRQGDQETQY
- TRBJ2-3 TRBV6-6 ASSYRGYTDTQY
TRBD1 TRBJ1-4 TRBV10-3 AITSEPGQGAQGLF
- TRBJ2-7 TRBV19 ASTGFKGGEQY
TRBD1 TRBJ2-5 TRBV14 ASSQAIQGGRQETQY
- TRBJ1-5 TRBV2 ASSEAGRQPQH
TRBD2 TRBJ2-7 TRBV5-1 ASSVGLAGAYEQY
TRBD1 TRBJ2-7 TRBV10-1 ASSEYGQTQGGEQY
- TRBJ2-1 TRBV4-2 ASTDYNEQF
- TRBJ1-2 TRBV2 ASSELVNYGYT
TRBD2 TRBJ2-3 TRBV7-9 ASNRGGRTDTQY
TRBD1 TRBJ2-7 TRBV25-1 ASSDGASPGQVHYEQY
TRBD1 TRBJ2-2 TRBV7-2 ASSFYRGPGELF
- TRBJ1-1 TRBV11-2 ASSLVRGTEAF
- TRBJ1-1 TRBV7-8 ASSRTGETMNTEAF